Each of the 16 T cell receptor beta chains below was sequenced from the same sample in a study of T cells in Graves' hyperthyroidism and ophthalmopathy. Amplification of TCR beta CDR3 regions was performed using RNA transcripts as template. A first-round RT-PCR of the TCR CDR3 used the HTBI primer set. A single record per CDR3 protein comes from TCRdb applying MiXCR to the multiplex PCR reads. The table includes about 130,000 distinct CDR3 sequences, more than 20% detected once. The specimen sequenced was blood. These TCRs come from a woman in her fifties or sixties with Graves' hyperthyroidism that later progressed to Graves' ophthalmopathy.

At least ten counts were recorded for this clonotype. The genes are TRBV5-1 and TRBJ2-7; 7 bases align to TRBD1. V lost 3 bases to trimming and J lost 2 bases; unmatched junction nucleotides: 5. Germline V gene data show CDR1 as SGHRS and CDR2 as YFSETQ. The CDR3 has 14 amino acids. CDR3 nucleotide sequence: TGCGCCAGCAGCTCCCTTACAGGGGCCTACGAGCAGTACTTC. As protein: CASSSLTGAYEQYF.

This clonotype was seen ten or more times. V is TRBV18 and J is TRBJ1-1, with D uncertain. CDR3 length: 13 residues. V was shortened by 3 bases and J by 7 bases, with 12 bases between the two germline ends. Germline V gene lookup returns CDR1 KGHSH and CDR2 LQKENI. In nucleotides, the CDR3 is TGTGCCAGCTCACCGACTCAGAGAGATGAAGCTTTCTTT. Amino acids: CASSPTQRDEAFF.

This clonotype was detected a few times. CDR3 DNA sequence: TGTGCCAGCAGCTTAAGCTTACAGATTTACAATGAGCAGTTCTTC. Protein product: CASSLSLQIYNEQFF. The rearrangement joins TRBV7-2 to TRBJ2-1, with no clear D. This CDR3 contains 15 residues. The V gene's germline CDR1 is SGHTA and CDR2 FQGNSA. The V end lost 2 bases, the J end lost 4 bases, and 12 bases lay between the germline ends.

The sample holds many counts of this clonotype. The chain is built from TRBV28 and TRBJ2-3; TRBD2 agrees at 8 bases. CDR3 length: 13 amino acids. Per germline, CDR1 MDHEN and CDR2 SYDVKM. Unmatched junction bases numbered 1, after V lost 6 bases and J lost 2 bases. CDR3 region: CASRAGVTDTQYF. Here the CDR3 DNA reads TGTGCCAGCAGAGCGGGAGTCACAGATACGCAGTATTTT.

This clonotype has ten or more counts. The chain uses TRBV11-2 and TRBJ2-7; 9 bases match TRBD1. The CDR3 covers 15 residues. Germline V gene sequence: CDR1 SGHAT, CDR2 FQNNGV. J was trimmed by 7 bases and V by 5 bases; bases with no gene match: 12. The CDR3 loop is CASSTRQGGLWEQYF. The DNA of the CDR3 is TGTGCCAGCAGCACCCGACAGGGGGGTCTTTGGGAGCAGTACTTC.

This clonotype appeared many times. The rearrangement uses TRBV5-1 and TRBJ2-7; 9 bases line up with TRBD1. Germline CDR1 SGHRS, CDR2 YFSETQ. The CDR3 has 15 residues. V gave up 0 bases and J gave up 2 bases; unmatched junction bases: 3. CDR3 nucleotide sequence: TGCGCCAGCAGCTTGGGACAGGGGGTCGCCTACGAGCAGTACTTC. This gives the protein CASSLGQGVAYEQYF.

This clonotype appeared a single time. J is TRBJ2-3 and V is TRBV2; 14 bases fit TRBD2. CDR1 and CDR2 (germline): SNHLY, FYNNEI. V lost 4 bases, J lost 0 bases, and 12 bases stayed unmatched. CDR3 length: 20 amino acids. CDR3 protein: CASSGLAGGVRYTSTDTQYF. CDR3 DNA: TGTGCCAGCAGTGGACTAGCGGGAGGGGTTAGATATACTAGCACAGATACGCAGTATTTT.

Ten or more counts support this clonotype. The chain uses TRBV3-1 and TRBJ1-1; D possibly corresponds to TRBD1 (5 bases). Germline V gene data show CDR1 as LGHDT and CDR2 as YNNKEL (reference sequence). This CDR3 is built from 14 residues. Trimming cost V 1 base and J 0 bases, with 6 bases left between them. For the CDR3, the DNA is TGTGCCAGCAGCCAAGGAGGGGTGAACACTGAAGCTTTCTTT. Amino acids: CASSQGGVNTEAFF.

This clonotype was observed a few times. This sequence joins TRBV14 and TRBJ2-2, with D unclear. CDR3 length: 15 residues. The germline V gene has CDR1 SGHDN and CDR2 FVKESK. V was pared by 0 bases and J by 3 bases, with 8 bases between. This CDR3 is CASSQDQVYTGELFF. The CDR3 DNA is TGTGCCAGCAGCCAAGACCAGGTCTACACCGGGGAGCTGTTTTTT.

As concerns this clonotype: A much larger clone sits a single nucleotide away, making a read error possible. This chain links TRBV6-2 or TRBV6-3 with TRBJ1-2; unclear D gene. The CDR3 is 12 residues long. CDR1 MNHEY and CDR2 SVGEGT come from the germline V gene. V was pared by 5 bases and J by 0 bases, with 4 bases between. The CDR3 nucleotides are TGTGCCAGCAGTAATTCTAACTATGGCTACACCTTC. This gives the protein CASSNSNYGYTF.

Worth noting for this clonotype: A much bigger clone sits one base away, suggesting this may be a read error. A read error is likely, as this CDR3 ends without the conserved phenylalanine or tryptophan. V gene TRBV11-2 combines with J gene TRBJ1-1; D is possibly TRBD1 (6 bases). Germline V CDR1 and CDR2: SGHAT, FQNNGV. Trimming took off 5 bases at V and 11 bases at J, with 18 bases between the two ends. CDR3 length: 13 residues. The DNA of the CDR3 is TGTGCCAGCAGCCCCGGATTCCAGGGGACCGCTTTCCTT. Protein product: CASSPGFQGTAFL.

In this sample, this clonotype turned up many times. The V and J genes are TRBV24-1 and TRBJ1-4; tentative D call: TRBD1 (5 bases). The CDR3 runs 15 residues. Germline CDR1 KGHDR, CDR2 SFDVKD. With 4 bases removed from V and 5 bases from J, the gap between germline ends came to 13 bases. The CDR3 bases are TGTGCCACCAGTGACAGGGCCGGTGAAAATGAAAAACTGTTTTTT. Its translation: CATSDRAGENEKLFF.

In the case of this clonotype: A much larger clone differs by one base, so this may be a read error. This rearrangement joins TRBV7-9 to TRBJ2-4; 10 bases fit TRBD1. Germline loops: CDR1 SEHNR, CDR2 FQNEAQ (reference sequence). The CDR3 is 15 amino acids. In nucleotides, the CDR3 is TGTGCCAGCAGGGTACCCGGACAGGGGGGGAACATTCAGTGCTTC. Translation: CASRVPGQGGNIQCF.

The chain joins TRBV9 to TRBJ2-2; D not resolved. Trimming removed 0 bases at V and 7 bases at J, with 4 bases between. This CDR3 is built from 12 residues. Germline CDR1 SGDLS, CDR2 YYNGEE. DNA for the CDR3: TGTGCCAGCAGCGTAGCAGTCGGGGAGCTGTTTTTT. Translation gives CASSVAVGELFF.

This clonotype was seen more than once but under ten times. The chain combines TRBV27 with TRBJ2-1; 7 bases are shared with TRBD2. Trimming cost V 4 bases and J 4 bases; bases outside gene matches: 4. There are 14 residues in the CDR3. Germline CDR1 is MNHEY and CDR2 is SMNVEV (reference sequence). Here the CDR3 DNA reads TGTGCCAGCAGTTATAGCGGGCTATACAATGAGCAGTTCTTC. As protein: CASSYSGLYNEQFF.

The sample holds many counts of this clonotype. The rearrangement joins TRBV27 to TRBJ2-1; 8 bases are a match to TRBD2. Germline assignment: CDR1 MNHEY and CDR2 SMNVEV (reference sequence). V gave up 6 bases and J gave up 5 bases; unmatched junction bases: 9. The CDR3 totals 15 residues. CDR3 in amino acids: CASSTREGANNEQFF. CDR3 DNA sequence: TGTGCCAGCAGCACCCGGGAGGGCGCGAACAATGAGCAGTTCTTC.